Shown below are 8 T cell receptor beta chains from a single sample sequenced in a study of CD8+ T cells in alopecia areata. TCR sequencing used cDNA made by reverse transcription of extracted RNA. Measured with immunoSEQ multiplex PCR; TCRdb has only the in-frame clones, and not every one. This sample has about 160,000 clones, with roughly 65% found just once. The treatment: oral pan-JAK inhibitor, 5-10 mg twice daily. The sequences come from CD4+ T cells sorted from blood, collected at week 4, from a patient treated with tofacitinib. The receptor source for this set is a human donor with alopecia areata.

This clone was seen just once. The V call is TRBV7-3, the J call TRBJ2-5, with 7 bases lining up with TRBD1. This CDR3 has 15 residues. In germline, CDR1 is SGHTA, CDR2 FQGTGA. After removal of 5 bases from V and 5 bases from J, the junction contained 11 bases not matched to a gene. CDR3 region: CASSPGQAKRETQYF. CDR3 coding DNA: TGTGCCAGCAGCCCCGGACAGGCTAAGAGGGAGACCCAGTACTTC. Using reference TRBV7-3 and TRBJ2-5 for the parts outside the CDR3, the full variable domain is GAGVSQTPSNKVTEKGKYVELRCDPISGHTALYWYRQSLGQGPEFLIYFQGTGAADDSGLPNDRFFAVRPEGSVSTLKIQRTERGDSAVYLCASSPGQAKRETQYFGPGTRLLVL.

This clone was seen more than once but under ten times. The genes are TRBV30 and TRBJ2-7, with D tentatively TRBD1 (5 bases). V gave up 8 bases and J gave up 4 bases, with 12 bases separating them. The length of the CDR3 is 11 residues. In germline, CDR1 is GTSNPN, CDR2 SVGIG (reference sequence). As DNA, the CDR3 is TGTGCCGGGGCTGGCAGGTACGAGCAGTACTTC. This gives the protein CAGAGRYEQYF.

The gene calls are TRBV21-1 and TRBJ1-1; TRBD1 was called by the table and not checked on the DNA. TRBV21-1 is designated a pseudogene. The CDR3 is 14 residues long. The CDR3 reads CASSNDRGNTEAFF. DNA of the CDR3: TGTGCCAGCAGCAATGACAGGGGGAACACTGAAGCTTTCTTT.

The chain has TRBV19 and TRBJ2-2; 9 bases map to TRBD1. The trim removed 7 bases at V and 3 bases at J, leaving 3 bases unmatched. This CDR3 contains 14 residues. Germline CDR1 and CDR2: LNHDA and SQIVND (reference sequence). The CDR3 nucleotides read TGTGCCAGTACCCGGACAGGGGACACCGGGGAGCTGTTTTTT. It is translated as CASTRTGDTGELFF.

As for this clone: This CDR3 is also generated by other DNA sequences in the sample. The CDR3 DNA reads TGCGCCAGCAGACGGGACAGTCAAGAGACCCAGTACTTC. It is translated as CASRRDSQETQYF. The V call is TRBV5-1, the J call TRBJ2-5; 7 nucleotides agree with TRBD1. Germline V CDR1 and CDR2: SGHRS, YFSETQ. V trimming: 5 bases; J trimming: 2 bases; junction bases outside the gene matches: 3. The CDR3 loop spans 13 amino acids.

This clone has a handful of counts. The rearrangement links TRBV30 to TRBJ2-5; D unresolved. Trimming pared 0 bases from V and 0 bases from J, leaving 5 bases between. The CDR3 extends over 13 amino acids. Germline V CDR1 and CDR2: GTSNPN, SVGIG (reference sequence). The CDR3 loop reads CAWSVTYQETQYF. CDR3 in DNA: TGTGCCTGGAGTGTAACGTACCAAGAGACCCAGTACTTC.

The J gene is TRBJ2-5, the V gene TRBV30; D is unclear. Germline V gene lookup returns CDR1 GTSNPN and CDR2 SVGIG (reference sequence). V was clipped by 3 bases and J by 2 bases, with 10 bases between them. The CDR3 has 13 amino acids. The chain's CDR3 is CAWRVSAQETQYF. Written as DNA, the CDR3 is TGTGCCTGGAGGGTATCAGCACAAGAGACCCAGTACTTC.

The gene calls are TRBV30 and TRBJ2-5; 10 bases map to TRBD2. In germline, CDR1 is GTSNPN, CDR2 SVGIG (reference sequence). The V segment lost 8 bases and the J segment 6 bases; nucleotides outside the gene matches: 6. This CDR3 contains 12 residues. This CDR3 reads CAGRSGRKTQYF. The CDR3, as DNA: TGTGCCGGTCGTAGCGGGAGGAAGACCCAGTACTTC.